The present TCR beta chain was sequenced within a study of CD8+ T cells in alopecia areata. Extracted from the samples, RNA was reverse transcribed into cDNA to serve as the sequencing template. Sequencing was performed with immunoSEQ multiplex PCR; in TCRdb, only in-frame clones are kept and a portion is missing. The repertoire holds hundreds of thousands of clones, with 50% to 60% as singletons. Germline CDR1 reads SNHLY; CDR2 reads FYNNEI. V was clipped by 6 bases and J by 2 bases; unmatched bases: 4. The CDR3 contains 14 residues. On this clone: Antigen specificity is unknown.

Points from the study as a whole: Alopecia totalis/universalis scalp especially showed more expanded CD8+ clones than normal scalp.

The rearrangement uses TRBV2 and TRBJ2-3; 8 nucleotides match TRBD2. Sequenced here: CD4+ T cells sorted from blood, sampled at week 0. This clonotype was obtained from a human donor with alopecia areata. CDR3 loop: CASRGLVHTDTQYF. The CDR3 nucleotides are TGTGCCAGCAGGGGACTAGTCCACACAGATACGCAGTATTTT.